A single sample is the source of the 21 T cell receptor beta chains below, sequenced in a study of T-cell reconstitution after alpha-beta-depleted transplantation in children. For TCRbeta, the library was prepared with unique molecular identifiers. TCRdb redid the calling of the PCR reads with MiXCR, one entry per CDR3 protein. The sample consists of about 980,000 distinct CDR3 sequences, roughly 31% of them appearing once. Sequenced material: PBMCs, mostly from graft donor cells, taken 360 days after TCRalphabeta/CD19-depleted stem cell transplant. The receptors shown here come from a boy younger than two who had a stem cell transplant for SCID, so the T cells may come from the graft donor.

The chain joins TRBV11-1 to TRBJ1-2; D might be TRBD1 (5 bases). CDR1 SGHAT and CDR2 FQDESV come from the germline V gene (reference sequence). The CDR3 consists of 17 residues. V was trimmed by 4 bases and J by 2 bases, leaving 20 bases between them. The CDR3 nucleotides read TGTGCCAGCAGCTCTTCCCAAGGGCAGGGCGCCAACTATGGCTACACCTTC. The encoded protein is CASSSSQGQGANYGYTF.

This clonotype was seen a few times. This chain links TRBV5-1 with TRBJ2-2; maybe TRBD2 (5 bases). V was shortened by 1 base and J by 0 bases, with 7 bases between the two germline ends. Germline V gene sequence: CDR1 SGHRS, CDR2 YFSETQ. CDR3 size: 15 residues. CDR3 residues: CASSLTAANTGELFF. CDR3 DNA: TGCGCCAGCAGCTTGACAGCGGCGAACACCGGGGAGCTGTTTTTT. The whole variable domain, remainder taken from reference TRBV5-1 and TRBJ2-2, is KAGVTQTPRYLIKTRGQQVTLSCSPISGHRSVSWYQQTPGQGLQFLFEYFSETQRNKGNFPGRFSGRQFSNSRSEMNVSTLELGDSALYLCASSLTAANTGELFFGEGSRLTVL.

V gene TRBV11-2 combines with J gene TRBJ1-1; 8 bases agree with TRBD1. The trim removed 5 bases at V and 4 bases at J, leaving 6 bases unmatched. CDR3 length: 14 residues. The germline V gene encodes CDR1 SGHAT and CDR2 FQNNGV. The CDR3 region has the DNA TGTGCCAGCAGCCGCCGGACAGGGAGCACTGAAGCTTTCTTT. This gives the protein CASSRRTGSTEAFF. The full variable domain, in which reference TRBV11-2 and TRBJ1-1 provide the parts outside the CDR3, is EAGVAQSPRYKIIEKRQSVAFWCNPISGHATLYWYQQILGQGPKLLIQFQNNGVVDDSQLPKDRFSAERLKGVDSTLKIQPAKLEDSAVYLCASSRRTGSTEAFFGQGTRLTVV.

This clonotype was counted between two and nine times. The genes are TRBV12-3 or TRBV12-4 and TRBJ2-3; 9 bases are a match to TRBD1. V was pared by 6 bases and J by 1 base, with 8 bases of the junction left unmatched. There are 16 residues in the CDR3. CDR3: CASRAPDRGGTDTQYF. The CDR3 nucleotides are TGTGCCAGCAGAGCCCCGGACAGGGGAGGCACAGATACGCAGTATTTT.

The rearrangement uses TRBV6-2 or TRBV6-3 and TRBJ1-1; D call uncertain. Trimming removed 2 bases at V and 5 bases at J, with 6 bases between. Per germline, CDR1 MNHEY and CDR2 SVGEGT. The CDR3 runs to 12 residues. CDR3 in DNA: TGTGCCAGCAGTTACGTTTGGACTGAAGCTTTCTTT. Amino acids: CASSYVWTEAFF.

The chain employs TRBV7-2 and TRBJ2-3; D unclear. The CDR3 is made up of 15 amino acids. The germline gives CDR1 SGHTA, CDR2 FQGNSA. Trimming left V 0 bases short and J 2 bases short, with 9 bases between. The CDR3 region has the DNA TGTGCCAGCAGCTTAGCCCCTAAGCTCACAGATACGCAGTATTTT. This gives the protein CASSLAPKLTDTQYF.

The rearrangement uses TRBV5-1 and TRBJ2-1, with TRBD2 as a possible D gene (6 bases). CDR3 length: 15 residues. V was cut by 0 bases and J by 5 bases, with 12 bases left in between. Per germline, CDR1 SGHRS and CDR2 YFSETQ. The CDR3 protein is CASSLVEGVHNEQFF. The DNA for the CDR3 is TGCGCCAGCAGCTTGGTGGAGGGAGTCCACAATGAGCAGTTCTTC. Full variable domain (missing parts from reference TRBV5-1 and TRBJ2-1): KAGVTQTPRYLIKTRGQQVTLSCSPISGHRSVSWYQQTPGQGLQFLFEYFSETQRNKGNFPGRFSGRQFSNSRSEMNVSTLELGDSALYLCASSLVEGVHNEQFFGPGTRLTVL.

V is TRBV29-1 and J is TRBJ2-5; a possible D gene is TRBD1 (8 bases). Trimming shortened V by 7 bases and J by 4 bases, and 16 bases separated the two germline ends. The CDR3 length is 13 residues. Germline V gives CDR1 SQVTM, CDR2 ANQGSEA. DNA for the CDR3: TGCAGCGGGGGGGGACAGGACCGAGAGACCCAGTACTTC. Its protein product is CSGGGQDRETQYF.

The CDR3 reads CSAREGSSGGQETQYF. The DNA for the CDR3 is TGCAGTGCTAGAGAGGGGTCTAGCGGGGGCCAAGAGACCCAGTACTTC. The V gene is TRBV20-1, the J gene TRBJ2-5; 10 bases map to TRBD2. Per the germline V gene, CDR1 is DFQATT and CDR2 is SNEGSKA (reference sequence). This CDR3 region has 16 residues. J lost 1 base, V lost 0 bases, and 5 bases had no gene match.

The DNA of the CDR3 is TGTGCCACCTCATCCCAGGGGAGAGGGACTGAAGCTTTCTTT. Amino acids: CATSSQGRGTEAFF. The rearrangement links TRBV15 to TRBJ1-1; perhaps TRBD1 as D (6 bases). The germline V gene has CDR1 LNHNV and CDR2 YYDKDF (reference sequence). This CDR3 region has 14 residues. V was clipped by 8 bases and J by 5 bases, with 18 bases between them. The entire variable domain, with the rest obtained from reference TRBV15 and TRBJ1-1, is as follows: DAMVIQNPRYQVTQFGKPVTLSCSQTLNHNVMYWYQQKSSQAPKLLFHYYDKDFNNEADTPDNFQSRRPNTSFCFLDIRSPGLGDTAMYLCATSSQGRGTEAFFGQGTRLTVV.

This clonotype was seen a few times. The chain joins TRBV7-2 to TRBJ1-5; 8 positions agree with TRBD1. Germline V gene sequence: CDR1 SGHTA, CDR2 FQGNSA. The junction had 7 bases not matched to a gene; V was cut back by 5 bases and J by 4 bases. The CDR3 runs to 15 residues. The CDR3 spells CASSRDRGPNQPQHF. CDR3 sequence (DNA): TGTGCCAGCAGCCGAGACAGGGGCCCTAATCAGCCCCAGCATTTT.

The V call is TRBV7-3, the J call TRBJ2-5; D possibly corresponds to TRBD1 (6 bases). Looked up from germline, CDR1 is SGHTA and CDR2 is FQGTGA. The ends were cut back, 0 bases at V and 1 base at J, with 9 bases in the middle. This CDR3 has 15 amino acids. The CDR3 coding sequence is TGTGCCAGCAGCTTAACGGGGGCCTTCCAAGAGACCCAGTACTTC. It translates to CASSLTGAFQETQYF.

The genes are TRBV20-1 and TRBJ2-3; 8 bases match TRBD2. This CDR3 spans 15 amino acids. V shed 4 bases and J 2 bases; nucleotides not matched to a gene: 8. In germline, CDR1 is DFQATT, CDR2 SNEGSKA (reference sequence). The CDR3 spells CSANFGGGPTDTQYF. DNA of the CDR3: TGCAGTGCTAATTTCGGGGGGGGCCCCACAGATACGCAGTATTTT.

The J gene is TRBJ2-1, the V gene TRBV4-1; possibly TRBD2 for D (6 bases). The CDR3 loop spans 17 amino acids. The germline gives CDR1 MGHRA, CDR2 YSYEKL. V gave up 0 bases and J gave up 6 bases, with 18 bases separating them. CDR3 sequence (DNA): TGCGCCAGCAGCCAAGATCGCGTAGGTTGGGGAGGCAATGAGCAGTTCTTC. Protein sequence: CASSQDRVGWGGNEQFF.

This sequence joins TRBV5-6 and TRBJ2-5; 7 nucleotides line up with TRBD2. Losses at the gene ends were 3 bases for V and 5 bases for J; bases not matched to a gene: 10. Germline V gene data show CDR1 as SGHDT and CDR2 as YYEEEE. CDR3 size: 15 residues. The CDR3 DNA reads TGTGCCAGCAGCTGGGAGGGGCACGGTCGGGAGACCCAGTACTTC. Protein sequence: CASSWEGHGRETQYF.

This clonotype is labeled as medium-sized (0.01 to 0.1%). J is TRBJ2-5 and V is TRBV6-6; 8 nucleotides match TRBD1. The CDR3 sequence is 14 residues long. The V gene end was trimmed by 4 bases and the J gene end by 4 bases; junction bases not matched to a gene: 5. From germline, CDR1 is MNHNY and CDR2 SVGAGI (reference sequence). CDR3 in amino acids: CASSSPGQGETQYF. The CDR3 DNA reads as TGTGCCAGCAGTTCCCCTGGACAGGGAGAGACCCAGTACTTC.

This clonotype was observed at least ten times. The chain links TRBV6-5 to TRBJ2-3; D is undetermined. Trimming removed 3 bases at V and 3 bases at J, with 7 bases between. CDR1 and CDR2 from the germline V gene are MNHEY and SVGAGI. The CDR3 sequence is 13 residues long. The CDR3 loop reads CASSYPGTDTQYF. The CDR3 DNA follows: TGTGCCAGCAGTTATCCCGGGACAGATACGCAGTATTTT.

V and J are TRBV5-8 and TRBJ2-7; tentatively, D is TRBD2 (6 bases). The CDR3 spans 17 residues. V was shortened by 5 bases and J by 3 bases, with 24 bases between the two germline ends. The germline V gene encodes CDR1 SGHTS and CDR2 YDEGEE. Written as DNA, the CDR3 is TGTGCCAGCAGTTGGTTTTGGGGTGAGGGAGGCAACTACGAGCAGTACTTC. Translation: CASSWFWGEGGNYEQYF.

This rearrangement joins TRBV15 to TRBJ1-1; a weak D match, TRBD1 (5 bases). This CDR3 is 15 amino acids long. Trimming removed 0 bases at V and 4 bases at J, with 12 bases between. Per germline, CDR1 LNHNV and CDR2 YYDKDF (reference sequence). CDR3 in DNA: TGTGCCACCAGCAGAGATTGGGGGTTGAGCACTGAAGCTTTCTTT. Its protein product is CATSRDWGLSTEAFF.

The gene calls are TRBV20-1 and TRBJ2-1; the D gene is possibly TRBD2 (5 bases). The CDR3 totals 11 residues. Per the germline V gene, CDR1 is DFQATT and CDR2 is SNEGSKA (reference sequence). Trimming took off 4 bases at V and 8 bases at J, with 9 bases between the two ends. The CDR3 protein is CSAKPLDEQFF. DNA for the CDR3: TGCAGTGCTAAGCCACTAGATGAGCAGTTCTTC.

At least ten counts were recorded for this clonotype. This CDR3 reads CATSVGTDTQYF. CDR3 sequence (DNA): TGTGCCACCAGTGTCGGGACAGATACGCAGTATTTT. V usage is TRBV24-1 and J usage is TRBJ2-3; D gene unclear. V was pared by 5 bases and J by 3 bases, with 5 bases between. This CDR3 contains 12 residues. Germline-derived CDR1 and CDR2 are KGHDR and SFDVKD.